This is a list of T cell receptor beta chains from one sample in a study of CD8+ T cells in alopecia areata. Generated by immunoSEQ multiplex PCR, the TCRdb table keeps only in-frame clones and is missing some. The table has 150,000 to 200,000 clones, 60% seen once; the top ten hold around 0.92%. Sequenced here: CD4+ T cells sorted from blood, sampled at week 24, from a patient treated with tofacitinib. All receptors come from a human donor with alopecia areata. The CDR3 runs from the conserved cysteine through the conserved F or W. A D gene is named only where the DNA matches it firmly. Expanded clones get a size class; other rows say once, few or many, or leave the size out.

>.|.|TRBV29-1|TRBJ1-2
CSVGPRGVPNYGYTF
TGCAGCGTTGGACCCAGGGGAGTCCCCAACTATGGCTACACCTTC
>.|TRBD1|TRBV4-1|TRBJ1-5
CASSLAGDRNQPQHF
TGCGCCAGCAGTCTTGCGGGGGACAGGAATCAGCCCCAGCATTTT
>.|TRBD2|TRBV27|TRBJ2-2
CASSPTSGHPNTGELFF
TGTGCCAGCAGTCCCACTAGCGGGCACCCGAACACCGGGGAGCTGTTTTTT
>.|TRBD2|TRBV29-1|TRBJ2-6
CSVAGGGSGANVLTF
TGCAGCGTGGCCGGGGGAGGGTCTGGGGCCAACGTCCTGACTTTC
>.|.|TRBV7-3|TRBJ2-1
CASSRGDEQFF
TGTGCCAGCAGCCGGGGCGATGAGCAGTTCTTC
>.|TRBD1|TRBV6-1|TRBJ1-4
CASSWTGGSEKLFF
TGTGCCAGCAGTTGGACAGGGGGAAGTGAAAAACTGTTTTTT
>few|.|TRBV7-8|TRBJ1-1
CASSSQNMNTEAFF
TGTGCCAGCAGCTCCCAAAACATGAACACTGAAGCTTTCTTT
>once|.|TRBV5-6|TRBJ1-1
CASSPQTMWGNTEAFF
TGTGCCAGCAGCCCACAAACTATGTGGGGGAACACTGAAGCTTTCTTT
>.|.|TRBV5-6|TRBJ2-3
CASSSISTDTQYF
TGTGCCAGCAGCTCAATAAGCACAGATACGCAGTATTTT
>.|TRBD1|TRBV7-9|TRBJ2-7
CASSFGTGNNYEQYF
TGTGCCAGCAGCTTTGGGACAGGGAACAACTACGAGCAGTACTTC
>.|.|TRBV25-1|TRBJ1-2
CATSLGAYGYTF
TGTGCCACCTCCCTAGGGGCCTATGGCTACACCTTC
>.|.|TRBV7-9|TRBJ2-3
CASGSGGAQYF
TGTGCCAGCGGTAGTGGCGGAGCGCAGTATTTT
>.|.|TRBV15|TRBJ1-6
CATSSSRTGNSPLHF
TGTGCCACCAGCAGCTCAAGGACCGGTAATTCACCCCTCCACTTT
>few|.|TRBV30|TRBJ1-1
CAWRGPNTEAFF
TGTGCCTGGAGAGGACCCAACACTGAAGCTTTCTTT
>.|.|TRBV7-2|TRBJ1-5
CASRVGGPGPQHF
TGTGCCAGCAGGGTTGGGGGCCCGGGACCCCAGCATTTT
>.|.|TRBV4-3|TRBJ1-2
CASSQEAVNYGYTF
TGCGCCAGCAGCCAAGAGGCCGTTAACTATGGCTACACCTTC
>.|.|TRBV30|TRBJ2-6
CAWSVASVGANVLTF
TGTGCCTGGAGTGTAGCATCGGTTGGGGCCAACGTCCTGACTTTC
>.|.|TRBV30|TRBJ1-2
CAFANRTAIYGYTF
TGTGCCTTCGCGAACAGGACAGCTATCTATGGCTACACCTTC
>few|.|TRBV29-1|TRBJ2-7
CSVEESSYEQYF
TGCAGCGTTGAGGAGAGCTCCTACGAGCAGTACTTC
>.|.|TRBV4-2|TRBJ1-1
CASSQVRGKDTEAFF
TGTGCCAGCAGCCAAGTCCGGGGTAAGGACACTGAAGCTTTCTTT
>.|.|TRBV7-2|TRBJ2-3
CASSLLGVNADTQYF
TGTGCCAGCAGCTTGTTGGGGGTTAACGCAGATACGCAGTATTTT
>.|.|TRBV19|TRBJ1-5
CASKYFGQSNQPQHF
TGTGCCAGTAAATATTTTGGACAGAGCAATCAGCCCCAGCATTTT
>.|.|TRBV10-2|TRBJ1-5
CASSRTVNQPQHF
TGCGCCAGCAGCCGGACAGTCAATCAGCCCCAGCATTTT
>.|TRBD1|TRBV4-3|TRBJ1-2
CASSQVAGGGNYGYTF
TGCGCCAGCAGCCAAGTAGCAGGGGGGGGCAACTATGGCTACACCTTC
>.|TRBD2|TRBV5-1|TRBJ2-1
CASSEGLAGVTVGEQFF
TGCGCCAGCAGCGAGGGACTAGCGGGGGTCACGGTCGGTGAGCAGTTCTTC
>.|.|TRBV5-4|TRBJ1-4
CASSGSGEKLFF
TGTGCCAGCAGCGGCTCAGGAGAAAAACTGTTTTTT
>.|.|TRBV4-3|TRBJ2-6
CASSRGAGPGANVLTF
TGCGCCAGCAGCCGGGGCGCAGGGCCAGGGGCCAACGTCCTGACTTTC
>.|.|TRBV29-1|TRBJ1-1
CSVEGHYTEAFF
TGCAGCGTTGAAGGACATTACACTGAAGCTTTCTTT
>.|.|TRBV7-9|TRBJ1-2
CASSLANASPGYTF
TGTGCCAGCAGCTTAGCGAATGCGTCGCCGGGCTACACCTTC
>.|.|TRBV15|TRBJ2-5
CATSRSPGRNQETQYF
TGTGCCACCAGCAGATCACCGGGACGGAACCAAGAGACCCAGTACTTC
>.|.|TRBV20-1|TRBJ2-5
CSARDYETQYF
TGCAGTGCTAGAGATTACGAGACCCAGTACTTC
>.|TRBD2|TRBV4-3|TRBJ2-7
CASSPVGGGAHEQYF
TGCGCCAGCAGCCCGGTGGGCGGGGGGGCCCACGAGCAGTACTTC
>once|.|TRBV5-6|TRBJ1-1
CASSLDDTEEAFF
TGTGCCAGCAGCTTGGACGACACCGAGGAAGCTTTCTTT
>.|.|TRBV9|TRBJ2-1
CASSVIPSGGEQFF
TGTGCCAGCAGCGTAATCCCCAGCGGAGGTGAGCAGTTCTTC
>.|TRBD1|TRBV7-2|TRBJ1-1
CASSQRTGGTEAFF
TGTGCCAGCAGCCAACGGACAGGGGGCACTGAAGCTTTCTTT
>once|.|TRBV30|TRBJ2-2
CAWSNRRATLGTGELFF
TGTGCCTGGAGTAACCGAAGAGCAACGCTGGGCACCGGGGAGCTGTTTTTT
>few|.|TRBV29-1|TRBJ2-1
CSVNLFNEQFF
TGCAGCGTGAACCTATTCAATGAGCAGTTCTTC
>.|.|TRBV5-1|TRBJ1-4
CASSLGGSNEKLFF
TGCGCCAGCAGCTTGGGGGGCTCTAATGAAAAACTGTTTTTT
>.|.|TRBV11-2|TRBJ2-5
CASSSGQWGAQNQETQYF
TGTGCCAGCAGCTCAGGACAGTGGGGGGCCCAGAACCAAGAGACCCAGTACTTC
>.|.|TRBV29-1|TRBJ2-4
CSVEGGRNIQYF
TGCAGCGTTGAGGGGGGCAGAAACATTCAGTACTTC
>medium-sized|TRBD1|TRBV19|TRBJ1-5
CASSIDRGAAPHF
TGTGCCAGTAGTATTGACAGGGGAGCAGCCCCGCATTTT
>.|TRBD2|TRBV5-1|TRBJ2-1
CASSRGVNEQFF
TGCGCCAGCAGCCGGGGGGTAAATGAGCAGTTCTTC
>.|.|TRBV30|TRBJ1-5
CAWRSGKNQPQHF
TGTGCCTGGAGGTCGGGTAAGAATCAGCCCCAGCATTTT
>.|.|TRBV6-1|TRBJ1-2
CAASSEGGYTF
TGTGCCGCAAGTTCCGAGGGGGGCTACACCTTC
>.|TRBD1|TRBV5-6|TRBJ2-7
CASSPGQVDYEQYF
TGTGCCAGCAGCCCAGGACAGGTAGACTACGAGCAGTACTTC
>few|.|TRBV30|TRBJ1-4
CAWSVPRGYNEKLFF
TGTGCCTGGAGTGTACCGAGGGGCTACAATGAAAAACTGTTTTTT
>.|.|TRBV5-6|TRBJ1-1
CASSLAGDAEAFF
TGTGCCAGCAGCTTGGCAGGGGATGCTGAAGCTTTCTTT
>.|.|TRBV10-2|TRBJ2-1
CASSEFGPTAIF
TGCGCCAGCAGTGAGTTTGGCCCAACGGCGATCTTC
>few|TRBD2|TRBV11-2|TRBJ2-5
CASSLDSGAQETQYF
TGTGCCAGCAGCTTAGATAGCGGGGCCCAAGAGACCCAGTACTTC
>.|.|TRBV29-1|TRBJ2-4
CSVDGGPKNIQYF
TGCAGCGTTGATGGGGGACCCAAAAACATTCAGTACTTC
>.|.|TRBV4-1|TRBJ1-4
CASSHSERGSGEKLFF
TGCGCCAGCAGCCACTCCGAAAGAGGGAGCGGTGAAAAACTGTTTTTT
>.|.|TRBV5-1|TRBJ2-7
CASSAGRSSTYEQYF
TGCGCCAGCAGCGCGGGGCGGAGCTCTACCTACGAGCAGTACTTC
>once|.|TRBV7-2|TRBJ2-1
CASSLRSQFSRHNEQFF
TGTGCCAGCAGCTTAAGATCCCAATTTAGCAGGCACAATGAGCAGTTCTTC
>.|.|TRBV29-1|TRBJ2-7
CSARTQPYEQYF
TGCAGCGCTCGGACCCAGCCCTACGAGCAGTACTTC
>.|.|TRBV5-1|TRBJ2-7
CASSLEQGSTYEQYF
TGCGCCAGCAGCTTGGAACAGGGCTCGACCTACGAGCAGTACTTC
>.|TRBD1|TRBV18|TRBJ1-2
CASSRDSNYGYTF
TGTGCCAGCTCAAGGGACAGTAACTATGGCTACACCTTC
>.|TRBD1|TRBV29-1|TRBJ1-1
CSVEEGTAKAFF
TGCAGCGTTGAAGAGGGGACAGCTAAAGCTTTCTTT